These 7 T cell receptor beta chains were all obtained from the same sample, sequenced in a study of T cell responses to AZD1222 COVID-19 vaccine. The assay was immunoSEQ multiplex PCR, and TCRdb's table has in-frame clones only and misses some. The clone table shows about 140,000 clones, with the ten largest holding 2.2%. Source material: peripheral blood. These receptors were collected from an adult in good health.

V gene TRBV7-3 combines with J gene TRBJ2-1, with 8 positions matching TRBD1. V lost 1 base to trimming and J lost 7 bases; unmatched junction nucleotides: 6. Germline V gene sequence: CDR1 SGHTA, CDR2 FQGTGA. The CDR3 contains 15 residues. The CDR3, as DNA: TGTGCCAGCAGCTTAATCCCAACAGGGGGGAATGAGCAGTTCTTC. It yields the protein CASSLIPTGGNEQFF.

The chain uses TRBV13 and TRBJ1-1; D is possibly TRBD1 (6 bases). The CDR3 runs 13 residues. V gave up 5 bases and J gave up 5 bases, with 12 bases separating them. Germline V lookup: CDR1 PRHDT, CDR2 FYEKMQ (reference sequence). In DNA form, the CDR3 reads TGTGCCAGCAGCCGCAAACAGGGTACTGAAGCTTTCTTT. Amino acids: CASSRKQGTEAFF.

The V gene is TRBV3-1 (or the pseudogene TRBV3-2), the J gene TRBJ2-3; the match to TRBD2 covers 11 bases. In germline, CDR1 is LGHDT, CDR2 YNNKEL (reference sequence). Trimming took 3 bases from V and 3 from J; bases not matched to a gene: 8. CDR3 size: 17 residues. The CDR3 coding sequence is TGTGCCAGCAGCCAGGGGACTAGCGGATCTTGGACAGATACGCAGTATTTT. It codes for CASSQGTSGSWTDTQYF.

The chain uses TRBV18 and TRBJ2-7; TRBD1 might be the D (7 bases). Germline-derived CDR1 and CDR2 are KGHSH and LQKENI. Trimming left V 2 bases short and J 6 bases short, with 20 bases between. CDR3 length: 16 residues. CDR3 in DNA: TGTGCCAGCTCACCAAGGGAGCAGGGGGGCCAGGGCGAGCAGTACTTC. This translates into CASSPREQGGQGEQYF. The full variable domain, its missing parts supplied by reference TRBV18 and TRBJ2-7, is NAGVMQNPRHLVRRRGQEARLRCSPMKGHSHVYWYRQLPEEGLKFMVYLQKENIIDESGMPKERFSAEFPKEGPSILRIQQVVRGDSAAYFCASSPREQGGQGEQYFGPGTRLTVT.

The V and J genes are TRBV2 and TRBJ2-1, with a possible D match to TRBD2 (5 bases). This CDR3 is 12 amino acids long. Trimming left V 5 bases short and J 10 bases short, with 12 bases between. Germline V lookup: CDR1 SNHLY, CDR2 FYNNEI. The CDR3 sequence is CASSTGNEEQFF. CDR3 in DNA: TGTGCCAGCAGTACCGGGAATGAGGAGCAGTTCTTC. The complete variable domain, with remaining parts taken from reference TRBV2 and TRBJ2-1, reads EPEVTQTPSHQVTQMGQEVILRCVPISNHLYFYWYRQILGQKVEFLVSFYNNEISEKSEIFDDQFSVERPDGSNFTLKIRSTKLEDSAMYFCASSTGNEEQFFGPGTRLTVL.

The chain links TRBV11-3 to TRBJ2-7; 7 bases map to TRBD1. The CDR3 spans 13 residues. Germline lookup yields CDR1 SGHNT and CDR2 YENEEA. The ends lost 3 bases at V and 2 bases at J; junction bases unmatched: 1. The CDR3 reads CASSLGTAYEQYF. As DNA, the CDR3 is TGTGCCAGCAGCTTGGGGACAGCCTACGAGCAGTACTTC. The full variable domain, with the rest looked up from reference TRBV11-3 and TRBJ2-7, is EAGVVQSPRYKIIEKKQPVAFWCNPISGHNTLYWYLQNLGQGPELLIRYENEEAVDDSQLPKDRFSAERLKGVDSTLKIQPAELGDSAVYLCASSLGTAYEQYFGPGTRLTVT.

The V call is TRBV13, the J call TRBJ2-2, with D unresolved. The CDR3 totals 15 residues. The germline V gene has CDR1 PRHDT and CDR2 FYEKMQ (reference sequence). Trimming took off 6 bases at V and 1 base at J, with 12 bases between the two ends. Here the CDR3 reads CASRAMTENTGELFF. CDR3 nucleotide sequence: TGTGCCAGCAGGGCGATGACCGAGAACACCGGGGAGCTGTTTTTT.